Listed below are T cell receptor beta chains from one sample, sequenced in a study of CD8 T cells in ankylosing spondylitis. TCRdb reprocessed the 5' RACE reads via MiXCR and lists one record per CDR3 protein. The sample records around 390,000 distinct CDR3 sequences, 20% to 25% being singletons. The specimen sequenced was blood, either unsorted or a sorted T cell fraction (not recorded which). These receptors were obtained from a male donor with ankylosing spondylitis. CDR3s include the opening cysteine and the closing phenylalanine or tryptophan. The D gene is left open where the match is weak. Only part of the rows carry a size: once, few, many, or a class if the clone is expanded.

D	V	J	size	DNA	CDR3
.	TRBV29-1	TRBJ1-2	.	TGCAGCACAGAAGACCCGGTTTTAGCTAACTATGGCTACACCTTC	CSTEDPVLANYGYTF
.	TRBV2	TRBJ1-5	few	TGTGCCAGCAGTGACAGCTATCAGCCCCAGCATTTT	CASSDSYQPQHF
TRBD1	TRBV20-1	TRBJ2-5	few	TGCAGTGCTGCCAGGACAGGGGGCGAGGACCAAGAGACCCAGTACTTC	CSAARTGGEDQETQYF
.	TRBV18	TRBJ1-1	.	TGTGCCAGCTCACCCGGACACCTCATGAACACTGAAGCTTTCTTT	CASSPGHLMNTEAFF
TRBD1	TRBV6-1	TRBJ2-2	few	TGTGCCAGCAGCTTGGACAGGTCGAACACCGGGGAGCTGTTTTTT	CASSLDRSNTGELFF
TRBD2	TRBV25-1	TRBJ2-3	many	TGTGCCAGTAGCGGGGAGGGGGGTTACACAGATACGCAGTATTTT	CASSGEGGYTDTQYF
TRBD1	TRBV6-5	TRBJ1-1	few	TGTGCCAGCAGTTACGCAGGGGGCGGCACTGAAGCTTTCTTT	CASSYAGGGTEAFF
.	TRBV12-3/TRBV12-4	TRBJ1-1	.	TGTGCCAGCAGTTACCTGGCGGTTTCTACTGAAGCTTTCTTT	CASSYLAVSTEAFF
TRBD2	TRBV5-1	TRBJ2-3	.	TGCGCCAGCAGCTTGAAGGGACTAGCGGGAGGTGGGGCACCAGATACGCAGTATTTT	CASSLKGLAGGGAPDTQYF
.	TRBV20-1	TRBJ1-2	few	TGCAGTGCTAGCCACTCGACAGTCTATGGCTACACCTTC	CSASHSTVYGYTF
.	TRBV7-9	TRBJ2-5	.	TGTGCCAGCAGCTATAGAGGGGAAAGTCTAGAGACCCAGTACTTC	CASSYRGESLETQYF
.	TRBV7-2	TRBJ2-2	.	TGTGCCAGCAGCTTTAGGTCGGCCGGGGAGCTGTTTTTT	CASSFRSAGELFF
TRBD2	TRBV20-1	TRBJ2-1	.	TGCAGTGCGGGCGGACTAGCGGGCTACGCTGAGCAGTTCTTC	CSAGGLAGYAEQFF
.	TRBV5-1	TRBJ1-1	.	TGCGCCAGCAGCGCGGGACCGACAAACACTGAAGCTTTCTTT	CASSAGPTNTEAFF
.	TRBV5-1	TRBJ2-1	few	TGCGCCAGCAGCCCGATAAATGGACTGGCCTCCAATGAGCAGTTCTTC	CASSPINGLASNEQFF
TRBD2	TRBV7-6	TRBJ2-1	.	TGTGCTAGCAGCCCCGGACTAGCGCTTAGCTCCTACAATGAGCAGTTCTTC	CASSPGLALSSYNEQFF
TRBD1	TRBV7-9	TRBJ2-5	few	TGTGCCAGCAGCTCCCCGAGACCAGGGGGCCAAGAGACCCAGTACTTC	CASSSPRPGGQETQYF
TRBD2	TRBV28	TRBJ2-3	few	TGTGCCAGCAGTTCCCCGGACCCAGCGGGAGGGGATACGCAGTATTTT	CASSSPDPAGGDTQYF
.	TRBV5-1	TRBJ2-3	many	TGCGCCAGCAGCTTGGAGGGACACGTCACAGATACGCAGTATTTT	CASSLEGHVTDTQYF
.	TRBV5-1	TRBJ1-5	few	TGCGCCAGCAGCTTGAGTCAGGATAGCAATCAGCCCCAGCATTTT	CASSLSQDSNQPQHF
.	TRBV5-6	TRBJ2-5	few	TGTGCCAGCAGCTCTGAACGCGGGGTAGAGACCCAGTACTTC	CASSSERGVETQYF
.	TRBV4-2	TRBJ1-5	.	TGTGCCAGCAGCCAAGAGTCAGGGGAGGTCGGCAATCAGCCCCAGCATTTT	CASSQESGEVGNQPQHF
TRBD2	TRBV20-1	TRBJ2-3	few	TGCAGTGCAACTTCCGGGACTAGCGGGGGAGGCTCCACAGATACGCAGTATTTT	CSATSGTSGGGSTDTQYF
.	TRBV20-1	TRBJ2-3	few	TGCAGTGCTAGTGAACAGGGTTCAGATACGCAGTATTTT	CSASEQGSDTQYF
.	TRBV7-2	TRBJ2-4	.	TGTGCCAGCAGCTCCAGAGGAGGGGGTGAAAACATTCAGTACTTC	CASSSRGGGENIQYF
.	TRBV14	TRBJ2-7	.	TGTGCCAGCAGCCAAGGCAGGGTGACCTACGAGCAGTACTTC	CASSQGRVTYEQYF
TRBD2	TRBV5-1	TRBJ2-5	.	TGCGCCAGCACCGCTAGCGGGAGTGGAGAGACCCAGTACTTC	CASTASGSGETQYF
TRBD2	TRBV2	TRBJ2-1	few	TGTGCCAGCACCTCAGCGGGAGGGTGGAATGAGCAGTTCTTC	CASTSAGGWNEQFF
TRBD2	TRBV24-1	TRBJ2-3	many	TGTGCCACCAGTGATTTGCCCGGGAGGGAAGGTACGCAGTATTTT	CATSDLPGREGTQYF
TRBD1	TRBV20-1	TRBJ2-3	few	TGCAGTGCCCGAGACAGGGGGAAGGGGCCTAGCACAGATACGCAGTATTTT	CSARDRGKGPSTDTQYF
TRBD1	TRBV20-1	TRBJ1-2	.	TGCAGTGCAAAAAGTCCCGGGACAGGGGACGGCTACACCTTC	CSAKSPGTGDGYTF
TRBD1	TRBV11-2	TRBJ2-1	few	TGTGCCAGCAGCGCCGACAGGGGGTCAGGTGAGCAGTTCTTC	CASSADRGSGEQFF
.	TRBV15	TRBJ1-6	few	TGTGCCACCAGCAGAGTAGAGCCCCACTTT	CATSRVEPHF
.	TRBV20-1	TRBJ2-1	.	TGCAGTGCTAGAGGGCAGGTCGGTGGTGAGCAGTTCTTC	CSARGQVGGEQFF
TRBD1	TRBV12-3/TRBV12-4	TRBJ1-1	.	TGTGCCAGTGGCTCCCGGGACAGCTTAATTCAGGACACTGAAGCTTTCTTT	CASGSRDSLIQDTEAFF
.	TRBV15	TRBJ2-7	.	TGTGCCACCAGCAGAGACACCCAGGGTTTCGAGCAGTACTTC	CATSRDTQGFEQYF
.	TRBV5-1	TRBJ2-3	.	TGCGCCAGCAGCCCCGGAACCCCACTACATTCTACGCAGTATTTT	CASSPGTPLHSTQYF
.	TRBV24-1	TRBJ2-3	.	TGTGCCACCAGTGACCCCGGACAGAAAAGCACAGATACGCAGTATTTT	CATSDPGQKSTDTQYF
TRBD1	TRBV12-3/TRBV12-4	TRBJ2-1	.	TGTGCCAGCAGTCCGAACAGGGGGCTCGTCAATGAGCAGTTCTTC	CASSPNRGLVNEQFF
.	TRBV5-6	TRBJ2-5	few	TGTGCCAGCAGCGTGGGTTTTTGGGGCGGGGAGACCCAGTACTTC	CASSVGFWGGETQYF
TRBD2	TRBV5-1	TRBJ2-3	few	TGCGCCAGCAGCTCGGGACTAGCGGACAATACGCAGTATTTT	CASSSGLADNTQYF
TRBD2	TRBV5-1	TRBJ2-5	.	TGCGCCAGCAGCCCCTCGAGAGGAGCGGGAAAGTACCAAGAGACCCAGTACTTC	CASSPSRGAGKYQETQYF
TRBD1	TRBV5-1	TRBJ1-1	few	TGCGCCAGCAGCTTCCCACAGGGGAGGGATACTGAAGCTTTCTTT	CASSFPQGRDTEAFF
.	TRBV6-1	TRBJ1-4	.	TGTGCCAGCAGTGAACATGGCCAGGCGGGGGAAAAACTGTTTTTT	CASSEHGQAGEKLFF
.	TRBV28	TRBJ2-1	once	TGTGCCAGCAAGCAAGGTGACTGGGGATACAATGAGCAGTTCTTC	CASKQGDWGYNEQFF
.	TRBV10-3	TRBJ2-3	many	TGTGCCATCAGTGAGTCTATCGCTAGCGGCACAGATACGCAGTATTTT	CAISESIASGTDTQYF
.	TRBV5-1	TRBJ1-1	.	TGCGCCAGCAGCTTGGAGGGTTGGATGAACACTGAAGCTTTCTTT	CASSLEGWMNTEAFF
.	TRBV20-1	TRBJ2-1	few	TGCAGTGCTAGGCTATCTGCCTACAATGAGCAGTTCTTC	CSARLSAYNEQFF
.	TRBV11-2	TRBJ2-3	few	TGTGCCAGCAGCTTATCGAACGTAGCAACAGATACGCAGTATTTT	CASSLSNVATDTQYF
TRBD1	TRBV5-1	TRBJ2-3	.	TGCGCCAGCAGCCTCCCGGGACAGAGCACAGATACGCAGTATTTT	CASSLPGQSTDTQYF
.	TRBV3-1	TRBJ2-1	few	TGTGCCAGCAGCCAGGAAGGGAGCTACAATGAGCAGTTCTTC	CASSQEGSYNEQFF